These 20 T cell receptor beta chains were sequenced from one sample in a study of regulatory T cells in long-lasting Graves disease. Sequencing libraries for TCR beta were prepared with iRepertoire HTBI primers and Arm-PCR of CDR3 regions. TCRdb re-called the multiplex PCR reads through MiXCR, storing one row per CDR3 protein. The data hold around 400,000 distinct CDR3 sequences, with 12% observed a single time. Time point defined: newly diagnosed GD, antithyroid drugs for less than 3 months. The TCR library was made from RNA extracted from PBMCs. These sequences were also reported in another study, on T cells in Graves' hyperthyroidism and ophthalmopathy.

Sequences were derived from peripheral blood mononuclear cells (PBMCs), sampled at new diagnosis, from a patient treated with antithyroid drugs. All receptors come from a woman aged 18 to 35 with Graves disease.

This clonotype has ten or more counts. This chain joins TRBV20-1 and TRBJ2-1, with unresolved D. The CDR3 runs to 11 residues. Germline-derived CDR1 and CDR2 are DFQATT and SNEGSKA (reference sequence). CDR3 sequence (DNA): TGCAGGACCCACTCCTACAATGAGCAGTTCTTC. This gives the protein CRTHSYNEQFF.

This clonotype was seen at least ten times. The rearrangement links TRBV9 to TRBJ2-1; D uncertain. Trimming took 0 bases from V and 2 from J, leaving 3 bases between them. Germline-derived CDR1 and CDR2 are SGDLS and YYNGEE. The CDR3 consists of 13 residues. The CDR3 sequence is CASSVVPYNEQFF. The CDR3, as DNA: TGTGCCAGCAGCGTAGTACCCTACAATGAGCAGTTCTTC. The whole variable domain, remainder taken from reference TRBV9 and TRBJ2-1, is DSGVTQTPKHLITATGQRVTLRCSPRSGDLSVYWYQQSLDQGLQFLIQYYNGEERAKGNILERFSAQQFPDLHSELNLSSLELGDSALYFCASSVVPYNEQFFGPGTRLTVL.

Ten or more counts support this clonotype. The V call is TRBV7-2, the J call TRBJ1-5; D possibly corresponds to TRBD1 (5 bases). Trimming left V 3 bases short and J 0 bases short, with 9 bases between. The germline gives CDR1 SGHTA, CDR2 FQGNSA. This CDR3 is built from 15 residues. The CDR3 nucleotides are TGTGCCAGCAGCTTTGGGGGTCGTAGCAATCAGCCCCAGCATTTT. Encoded protein: CASSFGGRSNQPQHF.

This clonotype showed up many times. The chain couples TRBV20-1 to TRBJ2-1; 7 bases agree with TRBD2. The V gene end was trimmed by 1 base and the J gene end by 6 bases; junction bases not matched to a gene: 9. Germline V gives CDR1 DFQATT, CDR2 SNEGSKA (reference sequence). The CDR3 loop spans 15 amino acids. The chain's CDR3 is CSARVRAGAGNEQFF. In DNA form, the CDR3 reads TGCAGTGCTAGAGTCCGGGCGGGAGCGGGCAATGAGCAGTTCTTC.

In this sample, this clonotype turned up many times. The genes are TRBV11-2 and TRBJ2-7; D not certain. Trimming shortened V by 3 bases and J by 5 bases, and 11 bases separated the two germline ends. Germline V gene sequence: CDR1 SGHAT, CDR2 FQNNGV. The CDR3 consists of 13 residues. The CDR3 region is CASSLDVRNEQYF. The DNA of the CDR3 is TGTGCCAGCAGCTTGGACGTTAGGAACGAGCAGTACTTC.

This clonotype came up many times. This chain connects TRBV6-1 to TRBJ2-2; 9 nucleotides agree with TRBD1. Germline V gene sequence: CDR1 MNHNS, CDR2 SASEGT. The CDR3 covers 18 residues. Trimming took 7 bases from V and 9 from J; bases not matched to a gene: 21. The CDR3 here is CASIKGQGKGVIFRELFF. The CDR3 region has the DNA TGTGCCAGCATCAAAGGACAGGGGAAAGGAGTGATTTTCCGGGAGCTGTTTTTT.

This clonotype was counted many times. CDR3 amino acids: CRVEAGGAPNEQFF. In DNA form, the CDR3 reads TGCAGGGTGGAGGCGGGGGGGGCTCCGAATGAGCAGTTCTTC. This chain joins TRBV20-1 and TRBJ2-1, with 9 nucleotides matching TRBD2. The germline V gene has CDR1 DFQATT and CDR2 SNEGSKA (reference sequence). The CDR3 loop spans 14 amino acids.

This clonotype was detected a few times. The chain combines TRBV6-2 or TRBV6-3 with TRBJ2-1; D is perhaps TRBD1 (5 bases). This CDR3 spans 14 amino acids. CDR1 and CDR2 from the germline V gene are MNHEY and SVGEGT. Trimming took 2 bases from V and 15 from J, leaving 20 bases between them. The DNA for the CDR3 is TGTGCCAGCAGTTACCCCTCAGGGCAGGGTAACTTGTTCTTC. Translating it yields CASSYPSGQGNLFF.

For the CDR3, the DNA is TGTGCCAGCAGTTACCATCGACACACCGACAGGTTAGACTGCGAGCAGTACTTC. Translation gives CASSYHRHTDRLDCEQYF. This sequence joins TRBV6-5 and TRBJ2-7, with D tentatively TRBD1 (6 bases). CDR3 length: 18 amino acids. The V end lost 2 bases, the J end lost 6 bases, and 26 bases lay between the germline ends. CDR1 MNHEY and CDR2 SVGAGI come from the germline V gene.

This clonotype appeared many times. The chain is built from TRBV4-1 and TRBJ2-2, with 8 bases aligning to TRBD1. The CDR3 has 14 amino acids. Trimming took 6 bases from V and 7 from J; bases not matched to a gene: 7. Germline assignment: CDR1 MGHRA and CDR2 YSYEKL. CDR3 sequence reads: CASSHRGDGGELFF. CDR3 nucleotide sequence: TGCGCCAGCAGTCACAGGGGGGACGGCGGGGAGCTGTTTTTT.

This clonotype was detected only a few times. The chain employs TRBV10-3 and TRBJ1-2; the D gene is possibly TRBD1 (5 bases). Germline CDR1 reads ENHRY; CDR2 reads SYGVKD. The CDR3 has 12 residues. Trimming pared 10 bases from V and 4 bases from J, leaving 13 bases between. The CDR3 spells CASWDGRYGYTF. CDR3 coding DNA: TGTGCCAGCTGGGACGGACGCTATGGCTACACCTTC.

This clonotype occurred many times. J is TRBJ2-1 and V is TRBV2, with D possibly being TRBD1 (5 bases). The germline V gene has CDR1 SNHLY and CDR2 FYNNEI. The V and J ends lost 7 bases and 0 bases respectively, with 16 bases between them. The CDR3 totals 16 residues. As DNA, the CDR3 is TGTGCCAGCATACGAGTTAGGGGCAGCTCCTACAATGAGCAGTTCTTC. It specifies CASIRVRGSSYNEQFF.

The chain links TRBV29-1 to TRBJ1-2; possible D gene TRBD1, 5 bases. The germline V gene has CDR1 SQVTM and CDR2 ANQGSEA. Trimming removed 1 base from V and 4 bases from J, with 25 bases in between. The CDR3 spans 18 residues. CDR3 sequence: CSVEGSGGRRRGGYGYTF. The DNA of the CDR3 is TGCAGCGTTGAAGGAAGCGGGGGGAGGCGAAGGGGAGGCTATGGCTACACCTTC.

This clonotype was detected ten times or more. This chain connects TRBV6-1 to TRBJ2-7; no definite D call. Germline V gene data show CDR1 as MNHNS and CDR2 as SASEGT. The CDR3 length is 14 residues. V was shortened by 6 bases and J by 3 bases, with 15 bases between the two germline ends. This CDR3 is CASSDQVVIYEQYV. In DNA, the CDR3 is TGTGCCAGCAGCGATCAAGTCGTCATCTACGAGCAGTACGTC.

This clonotype was picked up a small number of times. The CDR3 DNA is TGTGCCATCAGTCCAAGCGGGAGCTCCTACGAGCAGTACTTC. This encodes CAISPSGSSYEQYF. The V call is TRBV10-3, the J call TRBJ2-7; 8 positions agree with TRBD2. Unmatched junction bases numbered 3, after V lost 5 bases and J lost 0 bases. CDR1 ENHRY and CDR2 SYGVKD come from the germline V gene. The CDR3 is 14 residues long.

This clonotype was counted at least ten times. This rearrangement joins TRBV28 to TRBJ2-1; 8 nucleotides agree with TRBD2. V dropped 4 bases and J dropped 5; count of bases not matched to a gene: 4. This CDR3 contains 14 residues. Germline V lookup: CDR1 MDHEN, CDR2 SYDVKM. The CDR3 sequence: CASSSGTRDNEQFF. The CDR3 DNA is TGTGCCAGCAGTTCCGGGACTAGGGACAATGAGCAGTTCTTC. Looking up the rest from reference TRBV28 and TRBJ2-1 gives the full variable domain: DVKVTQSSRYLVKRTGEKVFLECVQDMDHENMFWYRQDPGLGLRLIYFSYDVKMKEKGDIPEGYSVSREKKERFSLILESASTNQTSMYLCASSSGTRDNEQFFGPGTRLTVL.

This clonotype has at least ten counts. J is TRBJ2-2 and V is TRBV24-1, with 8 positions matching TRBD1. The CDR3 extends over 17 amino acids. Per the germline V gene, CDR1 is KGHDR and CDR2 is SFDVKD. The J segment lost 7 bases and the V segment lost 3 bases, leaving 12 bases of the junction unmatched. CDR3 region: CATSDLQGAIGGGELFF. The CDR3 DNA follows: TGTGCCACCAGTGATCTTCAGGGGGCGATTGGAGGCGGGGAGCTGTTTTTT.

This clonotype appeared many times. The chain uses TRBV7-2 and TRBJ1-6; TRBD1 might be the D (5 bases). Germline CDR1 SGHTA, CDR2 FQGNSA. V lost 5 bases and J lost 7, with 15 bases in between. The CDR3 covers 15 residues. CDR3: CASSEEGRQNSPLHF. The CDR3 nucleotides read TGTGCCAGCAGCGAAGAGGGACGGCAGAATTCACCCCTCCACTTT.

V and J are TRBV19 and TRBJ1-1; no clear D gene. V lost 6 bases, J lost 1 base, and 12 bases lay in between. The CDR3 contains 14 residues. Germline V gene lookup returns CDR1 LNHDA and CDR2 SQIVND (reference sequence). The CDR3 spells CASRSSDRNTEAFF. CDR3 coding DNA: TGTGCCAGTAGATCCTCAGACCGGAACACTGAAGCTTTCTTT.

There are many counts of this clonotype. The V and J genes are TRBV10-3 and TRBJ2-1, with 9 nucleotides matching TRBD2. The trim removed 6 bases at V and 6 bases at J, leaving 6 bases unmatched. This CDR3 is 14 amino acids long. CDR1 and CDR2 from the germline V gene are ENHRY and SYGVKD. CDR3 amino acids: CAIRVSGGPNEQFF. The CDR3 region has the DNA TGTGCCATCAGGGTTAGCGGGGGACCCAATGAGCAGTTCTTC.